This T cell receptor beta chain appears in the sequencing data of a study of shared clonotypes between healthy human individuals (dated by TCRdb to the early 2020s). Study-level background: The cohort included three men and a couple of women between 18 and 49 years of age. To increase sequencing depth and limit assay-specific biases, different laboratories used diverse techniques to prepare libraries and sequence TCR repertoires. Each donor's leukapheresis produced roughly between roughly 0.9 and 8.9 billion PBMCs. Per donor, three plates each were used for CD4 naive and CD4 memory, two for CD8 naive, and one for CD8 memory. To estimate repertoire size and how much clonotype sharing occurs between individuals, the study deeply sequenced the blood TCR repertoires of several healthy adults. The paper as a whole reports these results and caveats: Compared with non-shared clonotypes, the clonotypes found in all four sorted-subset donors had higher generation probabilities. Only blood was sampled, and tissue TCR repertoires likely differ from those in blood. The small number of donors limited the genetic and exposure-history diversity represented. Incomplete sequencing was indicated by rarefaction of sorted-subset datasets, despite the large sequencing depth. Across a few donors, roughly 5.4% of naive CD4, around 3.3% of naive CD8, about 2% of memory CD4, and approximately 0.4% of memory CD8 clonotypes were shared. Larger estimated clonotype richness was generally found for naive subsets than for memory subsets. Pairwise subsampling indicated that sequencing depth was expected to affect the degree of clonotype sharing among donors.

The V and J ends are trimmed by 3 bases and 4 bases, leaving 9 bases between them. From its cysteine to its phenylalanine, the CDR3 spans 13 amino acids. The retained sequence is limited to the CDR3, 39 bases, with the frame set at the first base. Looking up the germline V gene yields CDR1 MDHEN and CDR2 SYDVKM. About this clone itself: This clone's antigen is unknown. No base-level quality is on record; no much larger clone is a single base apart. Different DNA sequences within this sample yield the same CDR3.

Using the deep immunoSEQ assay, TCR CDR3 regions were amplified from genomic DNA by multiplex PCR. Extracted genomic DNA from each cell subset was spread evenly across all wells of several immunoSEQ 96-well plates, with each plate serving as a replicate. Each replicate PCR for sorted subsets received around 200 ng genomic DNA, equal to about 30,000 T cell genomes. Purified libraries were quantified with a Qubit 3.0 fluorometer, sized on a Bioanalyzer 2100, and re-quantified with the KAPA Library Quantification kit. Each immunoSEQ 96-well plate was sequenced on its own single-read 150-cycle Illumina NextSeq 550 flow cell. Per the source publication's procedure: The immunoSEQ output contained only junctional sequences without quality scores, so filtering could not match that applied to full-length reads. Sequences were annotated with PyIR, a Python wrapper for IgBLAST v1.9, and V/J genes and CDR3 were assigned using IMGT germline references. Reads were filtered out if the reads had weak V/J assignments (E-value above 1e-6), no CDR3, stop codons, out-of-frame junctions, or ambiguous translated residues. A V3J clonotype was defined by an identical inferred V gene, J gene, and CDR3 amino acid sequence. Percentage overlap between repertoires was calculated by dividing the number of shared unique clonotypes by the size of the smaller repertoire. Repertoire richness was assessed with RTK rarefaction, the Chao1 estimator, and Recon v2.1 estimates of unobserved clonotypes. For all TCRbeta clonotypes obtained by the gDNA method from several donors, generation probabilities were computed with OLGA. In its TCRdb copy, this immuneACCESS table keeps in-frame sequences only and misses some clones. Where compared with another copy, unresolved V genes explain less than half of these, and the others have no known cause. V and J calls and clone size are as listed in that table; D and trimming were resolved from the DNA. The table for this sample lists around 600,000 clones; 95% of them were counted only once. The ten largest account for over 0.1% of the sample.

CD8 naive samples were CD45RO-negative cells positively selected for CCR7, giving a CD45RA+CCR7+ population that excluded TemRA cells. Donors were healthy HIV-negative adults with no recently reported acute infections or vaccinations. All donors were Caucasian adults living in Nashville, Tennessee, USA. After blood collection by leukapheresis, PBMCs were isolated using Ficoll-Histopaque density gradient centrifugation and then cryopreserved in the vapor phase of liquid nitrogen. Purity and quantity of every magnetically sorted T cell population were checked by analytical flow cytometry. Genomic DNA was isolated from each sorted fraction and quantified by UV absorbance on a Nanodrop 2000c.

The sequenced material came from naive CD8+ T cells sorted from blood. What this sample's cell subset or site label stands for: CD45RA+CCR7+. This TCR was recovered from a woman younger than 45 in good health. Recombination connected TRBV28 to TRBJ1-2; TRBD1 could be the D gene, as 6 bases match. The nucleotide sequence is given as TGTGCCAGCAGTTTTCTGGGGGCCTATGGCTACACCTTC. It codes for CASSFLGAYGYTF.